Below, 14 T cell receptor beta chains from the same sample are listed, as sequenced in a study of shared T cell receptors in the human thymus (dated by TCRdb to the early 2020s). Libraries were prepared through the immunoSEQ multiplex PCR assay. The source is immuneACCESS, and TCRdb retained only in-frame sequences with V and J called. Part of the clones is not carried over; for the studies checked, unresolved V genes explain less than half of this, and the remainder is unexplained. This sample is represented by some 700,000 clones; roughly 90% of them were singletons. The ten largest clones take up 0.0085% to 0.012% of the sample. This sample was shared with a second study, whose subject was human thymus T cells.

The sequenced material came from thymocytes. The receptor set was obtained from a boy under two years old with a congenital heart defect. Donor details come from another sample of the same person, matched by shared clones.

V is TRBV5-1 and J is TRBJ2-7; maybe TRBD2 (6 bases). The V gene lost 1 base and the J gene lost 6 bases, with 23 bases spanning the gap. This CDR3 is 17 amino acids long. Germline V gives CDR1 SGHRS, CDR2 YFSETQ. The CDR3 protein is CASSLSGEGCMPAEQYF. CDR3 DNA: TGCGCCAGCAGCTTGTCGGGAGAGGGTTGCATGCCCGCCGAGCAGTACTTC.

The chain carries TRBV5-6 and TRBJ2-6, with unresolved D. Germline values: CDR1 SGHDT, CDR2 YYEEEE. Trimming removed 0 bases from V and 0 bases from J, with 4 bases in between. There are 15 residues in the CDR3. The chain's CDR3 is CASSLGSSGANVLTF. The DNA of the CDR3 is TGTGCCAGCAGCTTGGGGAGCTCTGGGGCCAACGTCCTGACTTTC.

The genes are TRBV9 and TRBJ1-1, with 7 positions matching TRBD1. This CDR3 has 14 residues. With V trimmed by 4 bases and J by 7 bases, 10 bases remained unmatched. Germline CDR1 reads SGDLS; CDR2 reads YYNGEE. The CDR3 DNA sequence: TGTGCCAGCAGCTCAACAGGGGACCGGGGTGAAGCTTTCTTT. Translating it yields CASSSTGDRGEAFF.

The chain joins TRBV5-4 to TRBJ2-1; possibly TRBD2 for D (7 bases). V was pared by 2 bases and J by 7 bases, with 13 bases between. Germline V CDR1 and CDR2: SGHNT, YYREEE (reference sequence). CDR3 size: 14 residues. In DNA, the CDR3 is TGTGCCAGCAGCTTCAGGGGAGGGGGGAATGAGCAGTTCTTC. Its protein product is CASSFRGGGNEQFF. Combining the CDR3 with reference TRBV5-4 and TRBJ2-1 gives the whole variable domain ETGVTQSPTHLIKTRGQQVTLRCSSQSGHNTVSWYQQALGQGPQFIFQYYREEENGRGNFPPRFSGLQFPNYSSELNVNALELDDSALYLCASSFRGGGNEQFFGPGTRLTVL.

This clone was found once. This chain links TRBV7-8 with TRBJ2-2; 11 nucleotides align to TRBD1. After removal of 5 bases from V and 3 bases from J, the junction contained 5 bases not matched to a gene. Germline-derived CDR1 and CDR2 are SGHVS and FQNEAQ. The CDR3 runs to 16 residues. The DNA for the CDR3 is TGTGCCAGCAGCGAGCCGGGACAGGGGGACACCGGGGAGCTGTTTTTT. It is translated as CASSEPGQGDTGELFF.

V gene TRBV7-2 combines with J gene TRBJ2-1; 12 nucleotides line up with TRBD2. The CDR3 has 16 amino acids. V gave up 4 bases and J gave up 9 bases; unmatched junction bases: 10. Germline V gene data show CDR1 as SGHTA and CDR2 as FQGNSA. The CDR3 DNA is TGTGCCAGCAGCTCCGCCTCTAGCGGGAGGGGCGTTGAGCAGTTCTTC. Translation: CASSSASSGRGVEQFF.

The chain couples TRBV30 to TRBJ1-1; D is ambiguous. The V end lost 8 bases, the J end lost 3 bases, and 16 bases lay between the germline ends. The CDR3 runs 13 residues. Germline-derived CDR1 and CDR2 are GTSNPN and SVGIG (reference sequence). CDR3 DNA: TGTGCCGGAGGCGTGAAGCGGTACACTGAAGCTTTCTTT. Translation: CAGGVKRYTEAFF.

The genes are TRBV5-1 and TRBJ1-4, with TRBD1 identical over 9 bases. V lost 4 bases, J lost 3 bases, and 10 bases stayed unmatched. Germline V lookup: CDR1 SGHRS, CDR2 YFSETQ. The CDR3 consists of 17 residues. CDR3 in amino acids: CASSKQGAVGANEKLFF. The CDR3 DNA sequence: TGCGCCAGCAGCAAACAGGGGGCGGTGGGAGCTAATGAAAAACTGTTTTTT.

This chain's CDR3 is CASSDSGPGGPHGELFF. The CDR3 region has the DNA TGTGCCAGCAGTGACTCCGGGCCGGGAGGGCCGCACGGGGAGCTGTTTTTT. The V and J genes are TRBV6-4 and TRBJ2-2, with 8 bases aligning to TRBD2. Trimming cost V 0 bases and J 7 bases; bases outside gene matches: 10. In germline, CDR1 is MRHNA, CDR2 SNTAGT. This CDR3 spans 17 amino acids.

CDR3 amino acids: CASSLWEGGGGEQYF. DNA of the CDR3: TGTGCCAGCAGTTTATGGGAGGGAGGTGGTGGCGAGCAGTACTTC. The chain joins TRBV27 to TRBJ2-7; 7 bases map to TRBD2. With 1 base clipped from V and 6 bases from J, the junction kept 9 bases outside the gene matches. Germline V CDR1 and CDR2: MNHEY, SMNVEV (reference sequence). The CDR3 spans 15 residues.

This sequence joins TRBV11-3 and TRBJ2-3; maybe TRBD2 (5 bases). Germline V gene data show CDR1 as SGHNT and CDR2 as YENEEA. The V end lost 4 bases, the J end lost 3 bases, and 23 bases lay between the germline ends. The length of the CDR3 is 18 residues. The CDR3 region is CASSSIKVLAPRTDTQYF. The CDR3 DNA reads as TGTGCCAGCAGCTCGATTAAGGTCCTAGCCCCTCGGACAGATACGCAGTATTTT.

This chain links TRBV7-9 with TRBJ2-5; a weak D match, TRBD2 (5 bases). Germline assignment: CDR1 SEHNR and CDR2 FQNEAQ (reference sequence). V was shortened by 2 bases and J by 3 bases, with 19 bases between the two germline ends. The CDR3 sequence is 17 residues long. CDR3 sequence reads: CASSLRSSGRKEETQYF. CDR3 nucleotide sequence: TGTGCCAGCAGCTTACGGAGTTCGGGAAGGAAAGAAGAGACCCAGTACTTC.

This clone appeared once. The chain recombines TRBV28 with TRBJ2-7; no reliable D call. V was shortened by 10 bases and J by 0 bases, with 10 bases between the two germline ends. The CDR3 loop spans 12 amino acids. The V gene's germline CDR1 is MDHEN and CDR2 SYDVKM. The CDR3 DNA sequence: TGTGCCACCCGGTCTGGCTCCTACGAGCAGTACTTC. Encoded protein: CATRSGSYEQYF.

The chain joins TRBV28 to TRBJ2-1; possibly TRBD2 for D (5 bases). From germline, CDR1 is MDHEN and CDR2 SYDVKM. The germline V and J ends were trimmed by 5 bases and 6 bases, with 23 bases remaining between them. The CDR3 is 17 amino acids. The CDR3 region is CASSPRPEPKRGNEQFF. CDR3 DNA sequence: TGTGCCAGCAGTCCCCGTCCCGAGCCCAAACGGGGCAATGAGCAGTTCTTC. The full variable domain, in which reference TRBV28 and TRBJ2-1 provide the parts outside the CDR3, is DVKVTQSSRYLVKRTGEKVFLECVQDMDHENMFWYRQDPGLGLRLIYFSYDVKMKEKGDIPEGYSVSREKKERFSLILESASTNQTSMYLCASSPRPEPKRGNEQFFGPGTRLTVL.